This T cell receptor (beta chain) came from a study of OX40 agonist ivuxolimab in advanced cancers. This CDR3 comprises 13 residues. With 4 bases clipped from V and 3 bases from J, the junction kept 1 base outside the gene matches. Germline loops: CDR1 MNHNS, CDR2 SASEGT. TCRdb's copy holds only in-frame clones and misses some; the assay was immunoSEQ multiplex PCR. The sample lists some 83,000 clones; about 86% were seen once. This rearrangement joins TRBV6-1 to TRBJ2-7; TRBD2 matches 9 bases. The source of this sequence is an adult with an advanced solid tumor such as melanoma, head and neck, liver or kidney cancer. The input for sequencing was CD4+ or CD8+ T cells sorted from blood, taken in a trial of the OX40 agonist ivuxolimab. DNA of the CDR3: TGTGCCAGCAGTGGTAGCGGGAGCTACGAGCAGTACTTC. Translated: CASSGSGSYEQYF.